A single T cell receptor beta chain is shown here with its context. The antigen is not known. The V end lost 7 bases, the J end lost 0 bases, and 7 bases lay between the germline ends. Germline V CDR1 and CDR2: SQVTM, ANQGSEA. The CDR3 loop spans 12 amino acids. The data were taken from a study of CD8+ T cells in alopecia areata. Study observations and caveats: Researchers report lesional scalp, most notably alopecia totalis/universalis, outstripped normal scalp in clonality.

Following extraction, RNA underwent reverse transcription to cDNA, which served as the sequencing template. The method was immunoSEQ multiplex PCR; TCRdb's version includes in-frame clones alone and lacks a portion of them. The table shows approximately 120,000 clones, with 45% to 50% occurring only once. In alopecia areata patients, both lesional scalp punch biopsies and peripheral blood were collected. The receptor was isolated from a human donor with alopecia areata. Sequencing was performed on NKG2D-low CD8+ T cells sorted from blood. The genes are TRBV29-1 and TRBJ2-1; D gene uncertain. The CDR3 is CSEDGSYNEQFF. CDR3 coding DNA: TGCAGCGAGGATGGCTCCTACAATGAGCAGTTCTTC.